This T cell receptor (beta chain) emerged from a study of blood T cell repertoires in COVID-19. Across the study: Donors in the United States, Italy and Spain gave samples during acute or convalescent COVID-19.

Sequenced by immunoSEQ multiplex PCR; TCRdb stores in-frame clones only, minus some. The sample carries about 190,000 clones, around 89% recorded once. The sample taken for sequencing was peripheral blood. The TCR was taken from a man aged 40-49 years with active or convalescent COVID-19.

The CDR3 spells CASSMARDQPQHF. The CDR3 coding sequence is TGTGCCAGTAGTATGGCCAGGGATCAGCCCCAGCATTTT. V is TRBV19 and J is TRBJ1-5; D perhaps matches TRBD1 (5 bases). The V gene's germline CDR1 is LNHDA and CDR2 SQIVND (reference sequence). Trimming stripped 3 bases from V and 5 bases from J, with 8 bases between. This CDR3 comprises 13 residues. Complete variable domain (other parts from reference TRBV19 and TRBJ1-5): DGGITQSPKYLFRKEGQNVTLSCEQNLNHDAMYWYRQDPGQGLRLIYYSQIVNDFQKGDIAEGYSVSREKKESFPLTVTSAQKNPTAFYLCASSMARDQPQHFGDGTRLSIL.